The TCR beta chain under discussion was sequenced for a study of T cells after yellow fever vaccination. CDR3 size: 12 residues. V lost 1 base, J lost 4 bases, and 4 bases lay in between. MiXCR was run by TCRdb on the 5' RACE reads, yielding one entry per CDR3 protein. This sample yields approximately 300,000 distinct CDR3 sequences, of which around 7% are seen a single time; over 15% belongs to the top ten. The clonotype was recovered from a man younger than 30 who received the YFV17D yellow fever vaccine. Sequences were derived from PBMCs, sampled 45 days after the first yellow fever vaccination. V and J are TRBV12-3 or TRBV12-4 and TRBJ1-1; no firm D call. CDR3 region: CASSLVPTEAFF. CDR3 bases: TGTGCCAGCAGTTTAGTTCCCACTGAAGCTTTCTTT.